These T cell receptor beta chains were read from a single sample in a study of T cells in localized non-small cell lung cancer. Only in-frame clones appear in the TCRdb table, and some are missing; sequencing was by immunoSEQ multiplex PCR. The sample has tens of thousands of clones, about 90% seen once. The sample here was peripheral blood, taken before any cancer treatment. The receptors were sampled from a female donor aged 60 or older with stage I squamous cell lung carcinoma. Each CDR3 is given without its conserved first and last residue.

>TRBV2|TRBJ2-7
ASSELRARGEQY
>TRBV6-1|TRBJ2-5
ASTEIGGRGETQY
>TRBV2|TRBJ2-2
ASSEKGLITGELF
>TRBV7-7|TRBJ2-1
ASSPTTSGSPNEQF
>TRBV10-1|TRBJ2-1
ASSELLTGTSRSGEQF
>TRBV5-8|TRBJ1-5
ASSYGGRGNLQPQH
>TRBV6-1|TRBJ2-1
ASSEDRGLEQF
>TRBV2|TRBJ2-1
ASRTSGGLNEQF
>TRBV6-1|TRBJ1-5
ASSGDRDQPQH
>TRBV30|TRBJ2-1
AWTPSLWTGPREQF
>TRBV6-1|TRBJ1-2
ASSELSGLNLYGYT
>TRBV19|TRBJ2-6
ASSQSYPHSGANVLT
>TRBV19|TRBJ1-2
ASSIVGQGTYGYT
>TRBV7-2|TRBJ1-2
ASSGGWGENDGYT
>TRBV25-1|TRBJ1-4
ASSEFRATNEKLF
>TRBV6-6|TRBJ1-4
ASRPRGGEKLF
>TRBV9|TRBJ2-3
ASSTPEQEDTDTQY
>TRBV6-1|TRBJ2-5
ATSSGGEETQY
>TRBV6-5|TRBJ1-1
ASSYGPNTEAF
>TRBV6-5|TRBJ1-3
ASSYSGQGGNTIY
>TRBV5-1|TRBJ1-2
ASSLAGGYGYT
>TRBV9|TRBJ1-3
ASSVAGTRSGNTIY
>TRBV5-4|TRBJ2-3
ASRFYRKREADTQY
>TRBV6-5|TRBJ1-2
ASSGNSGWSYGYT
>TRBV27|TRBJ2-6
ASSISREAVSGANVLT
>TRBV25-1|TRBJ1-6
ASSVGVNSPLH
>TRBV29-1|TRBJ2-6
SGLTGEAGANVLT
>TRBV10-2|TRBJ2-1
ASRGGIRGGNNEQF
>TRBV9|TRBJ2-5
ASSVTGLGETQY
>TRBV28|TRBJ2-7
ASSIAGGRNNEQY
>TRBV7-9|TRBJ2-2
ASSQSVANTGELF
>TRBV5-1|TRBJ2-2
ASSLLLGGELF
>TRBV4-1|TRBJ1-2
ASSQDPGGDPFYGYT
>TRBV9|TRBJ2-1
ASSVDGGRGSYNEQF
>TRBV11-3|TRBJ2-2
ASSQGQGGGELF
>TRBV7-8|TRBJ2-7
ASSLGSGYEQY
>TRBV4-2|TRBJ1-5
ASSQDPNQPQH
>TRBV11-2|TRBJ2-7
ASSLDPSGRLGDEQY
>TRBV30|TRBJ1-5
AWSVLGRNQPQH
>TRBV28|TRBJ2-7
ASITTGTLKGEQY
>TRBV19|TRBJ1-5
ASTSDRGGNQPQH
>TRBV4-3|TRBJ2-3
ASSQALAGDTQY
>TRBV7-2|TRBJ1-5
ASSARTANQPQH
>TRBV2|TRBJ2-3
ASSGLVRSTDTQY
>TRBV4-2|TRBJ2-1
ASSQDNAGGPSSEQF
>TRBV11-2|TRBJ2-3
ASSLFGGASGRTDTQY
>TRBV9|TRBJ2-4
ASSVDSAGGSIQY
>TRBV5-1|TRBJ2-3
ASSLASTDTQY
>TRBV28|TRBJ1-2
ASTKGGQGYGYT
>TRBV19|TRBJ2-1
ASGDRDGGYNEQF
>TRBV21-1|TRBJ2-7
ASSKADAHASYEQY
>TRBV6-5|TRBJ1-2
ASSSPVAGNYGYT
>TRBV7-2|TRBJ2-1
ASSLGREGEQF
>TRBV7-9|TRBJ2-7
ASSLPGLAPPQQY
>TRBV6-4|TRBJ1-5
ASSDSPSNQPQH